This TCR beta chain originates from a study of blood T cell repertoires in COVID-19. This CDR3 region has 14 residues. Germline assignment: CDR1 SGHTS and CDR2 YDEGEE. V was shortened by 4 bases and J by 0 bases, with 8 bases between the two germline ends. TCRdb keeps only in-frame clones here, not all; method: immunoSEQ multiplex PCR. The sample lists almost 200,000 clones; 70% to 80% were seen once. In this sample, this clone turned up a few times. Source material: peripheral blood. This receptor was taken from a woman aged 40 to 50 with COVID-19, enrolled during active disease. The J gene is TRBJ1-5, the V gene TRBV5-8; perhaps TRBD1 as D (5 bases). The CDR3: CASSPTDSNQPQHF. In DNA, the CDR3 is TGTGCCAGCAGCCCGACAGATAGCAATCAGCCCCAGCATTTT.